This is a list of T cell receptor beta chains from one sample in a study of T cells in Graves' hyperthyroidism and ophthalmopathy. From the multiplex PCR reads, TCRdb called clonotypes with MiXCR, one entry per CDR3 protein. This repertoire shows 560,000 or so distinct CDR3 sequences, 35% to 55% found once; its top ten account for 6.5% to 9%. Sequencing input: peripheral blood or thyroid tissue (not recorded which). The receptors originated from a woman aged 18-29 years with Graves' hyperthyroidism. Both conserved end residues are part of each CDR3. A D gene is named only where the DNA matches it firmly. The size entry is marked missing in some rows and otherwise reads once, few, many or a size class.

NA,TRBJ1-6,NA,TRBV9,CASSSKPGSYNSPLHF,TGTGCCAGCAGCTCTAAGCCAGGGAGCTATAATTCACCCCTCCACTTT
NA,TRBJ1-4,TRBD1,TRBV19,CASKRQGSNEKLFF,TGTGCCAGTAAAAGACAGGGAAGTAATGAAAAACTGTTTTTT
few,TRBJ1-3,TRBD1,TRBV2,CASSERGGQHSGNTIYF,TGTGCCAGCAGTGAAAGGGGGGGACAGCACTCTGGAAACACCATATATTTT
NA,TRBJ2-2,NA,TRBV10-3,CAISDTGLWDTGELFF,TGTGCCATCAGTGACACAGGTCTTTGGGACACCGGGGAGCTGTTTTTT
few,TRBJ1-1,NA,TRBV6-6,CASSYSGRTEAFF,TGTGCCAGCAGTTACTCAGGGAGGACTGAAGCTTTCTTT
NA,TRBJ2-2,TRBD1,TRBV29-1,CSVGPGQRNTGELFF,TGCAGCGTTGGTCCGGGACAGCGGAACACCGGGGAGCTGTTTTTT
NA,TRBJ2-2,NA,TRBV20-1,CSARDIGKAGELFF,TGCAGTGCTAGAGATATCGGAAAGGCCGGGGAGCTGTTTTTT
many,TRBJ2-7,NA,TRBV10-3,CAISDKGDEQYF,TGTGCCATCAGTGATAAAGGCGACGAGCAGTACTTC
many,TRBJ1-3,NA,TRBV7-3,CASSLGGATAGNTIYF,TGTGCCAGCAGCTTAGGCGGAGCAACGGCTGGAAACACCATATATTTT
NA,TRBJ1-2,TRBD1,TRBV25-1,CASSLDIGGRDYGYTF,TGCGCCAGCAGCTTAGATATAGGGGGCCGCGACTATGGCTACACCTTC
few,TRBJ2-7,NA,TRBV7-9,CASSLDRNSYEQYF,TGTGCCAGCAGCTTAGACAGGAACTCCTACGAGCAGTACTTC
NA,TRBJ2-5,TRBD2,TRBV20-1,CSAMPGGAETQYF,TGCAGTGCCATGCCCGGGGGGGCAGAGACCCAGTACTTC
NA,TRBJ2-7,TRBD1,TRBV24-1,CATSDPGQVVQYF,TGTGCCACCAGTGACCCCGGACAGGTGGTGCAGTACTTC
many,TRBJ2-7,NA,TRBV19,CASRLGWGSYEQYF,TGTGCCAGTAGATTGGGTTGGGGGAGCTACGAGCAGTACTTC
NA,TRBJ2-5,TRBD2,TRBV2,CASTLLGTSGLQETQYF,TGTGCCAGCACTCTCCTGGGAACTAGCGGACTCCAAGAGACCCAGTACTTC
many,TRBJ1-5,TRBD1,TRBV24-1,CATSEQGGQGNQPQHF,TGTGCCACCAGTGAACAGGGGGGACAAGGCAATCAGCCCCAGCATTTT
NA,TRBJ1-4,NA,TRBV10-3,CASSSLTGIMVKLFF,TGTGCCAGCAGCTCCCTCACAGGGATCATGGTAAAACTGTTTTTT
few,TRBJ1-2,NA,TRBV11-3,CASSYRGFGGYTF,TGTGCCAGCAGTTATCGGGGTTTTGGTGGCTACACCTTC
NA,TRBJ2-5,TRBD1,TRBV5-1,CASSPNGQPGGETQYF,TGCGCCAGCAGCCCAAACGGGCAGCCAGGGGGAGAGACCCAGTACTTC
many,TRBJ1-6,NA,TRBV20-1,CSARDGLNNSPLHF,TGCAGTGCTAGAGATGGGCTGAATAATTCACCCCTCCACTTT
few,TRBJ1-5,NA,TRBV2,CASHQGTNQPQHF,TGTGCCAGCCATCAGGGGACCAATCAGCCCCAGCATTTT
few,TRBJ2-7,NA,TRBV19,CASSIGSSANYEQYF,TGTGCCAGTAGTATAGGAAGTTCGGCTAACTACGAGCAGTACTTC
NA,TRBJ2-6,NA,TRBV25-1,CASSESGGAGANVLTF,TGTGCCAGCAGTGAATCCGGGGGAGCTGGGGCCAACGTCCTGACTTTC
NA,TRBJ2-2,TRBD2,TRBV7-9,CASSLLGLASTGELFF,TGTGCCAGCAGCTTGCTAGGACTAGCGTCGACCGGGGAGCTGTTTTTT
NA,TRBJ1-1,NA,TRBV29-1,CSARTWNTEAFF,TGCAGCGCCCGGACTTGGAACACTGAAGCTTTCTTT
NA,TRBJ1-1,NA,TRBV7-9,CASSFEGLRTEAFF,TGTGCCAGCAGCTTTGAAGGGTTAAGAACTGAAGCTTTCTTT
NA,TRBJ1-5,NA,TRBV24-1,CATGVGQPQHF,TGTGCCACCGGGGTAGGTCAGCCCCAGCATTTT
NA,TRBJ1-2,TRBD1,TRBV6-5,CASSLLGTGVGYTF,TGTGCCAGCAGTTTATTGGGGACAGGGGTCGGCTACACCTTC
NA,TRBJ1-2,NA,TRBV5-1,CASSFGGSTSYTF,TGCGCCAGCAGCTTCGGCGGGAGCACAAGCTACACCTTC
many,TRBJ2-5,NA,TRBV15,CATSRDLSWETQYF,TGTGCCACCAGCAGAGATCTCTCCTGGGAGACCCAGTACTTC
NA,TRBJ2-7,TRBD2,TRBV10-3,CAISDYSGRGGEQYF,TGTGCCATCAGTGACTATAGCGGGAGAGGGGGCGAGCAGTACTTC
few,TRBJ2-7,NA,TRBV20-1,CSASETLRYEQYF,TGCAGTGCTAGCGAGACATTGAGATACGAGCAGTACTTC
NA,TRBJ1-6,NA,TRBV25-1,CASSASRGNSPLHF,TGTGCCAGCAGTGCTAGCCGGGGAAATTCACCCCTCCACTTT
many,TRBJ1-2,TRBD1,TRBV7-9,CASSLGQGYGYTF,TGTGCCAGCAGTCTCGGACAGGGGTATGGCTACACCTTC
few,TRBJ1-4,NA,TRBV25-1,CASSFGGTNEKLFF,TGTGCCAGCAGTTTTGGGGGAACTAATGAAAAACTGTTTTTT